The present TCR beta chain was sequenced within a study of metastatic and nonmetastatic thyroid tumors. Study overall: Where malignant and benign thyroid patients were concerned, repertoires were compared across blood and tumor or nodule tissue. Whole-study findings and limits: Relative to benign nodules, malignant thyroid tumors were reportedly characterized by significantly elevated TCR beta diversity in blood and tumor.

Original data processing: Between-group CDR3 differences, defined by clinicopathological status, yielded a distant-metastasis classifier for papillary thyroid cancer. Via MiXCR, TCRdb re-called the PCR reads. The V and J calls here are based on TCRdb, not the publication. The sample includes 4,000 or so clones, 36% of them seen just once. No treatment of any kind had been given to any patient before thyroid surgery. This CDR3 is 12 amino acids long. Trimming shortened V by 5 bases and J by 5 bases, and 9 bases separated the two germline ends. On this clone: Its antigen is undetermined.

Sequenced material: tumor tissue. This TCR was recovered from a female donor with papillary thyroid cancer or a benign thyroid nodule (not recorded which). Some clones in this sample may be carry-over from other donors' samples. The chain has TRBV12-3 or TRBV12-4 and TRBJ1-2, with D possibly TRBD1 on 6 matching bases. The CDR3 spells CASSKGGYGYTF. In DNA, the CDR3 is TGTGCCAGCAGTAAGGGGGGTTATGGCTACACCTTC.